The sequence of this T cell receptor (beta chain) was determined in a study of T cell responses to AZD1222 COVID-19 vaccine. Study-wide results and limits: Targets within unmutated variant regions were reportedly found for nearly half of spike-specific TCRs. Spike regions recognized by vaccine-associated CD4 TCRs spanned the protein, led by 160-218 and 743-854. Donors in the cohort were predominantly white British and more often female, and clonal diversity was possibly underestimated. Every sample of the repertoires postdated the peak T cell response.

About this clone itself: The antigen is not known.

CDR3 length equals 15 residues. Germline V gives CDR1 SNHLY, CDR2 FYNNEI. Trimming shortened V by 6 bases and J by 3 bases, and 17 bases separated the two germline ends. Data came from immunoSEQ multiplex PCR; TCRdb stores just in-frame clones and leaves some out. Found here are 45,000 to 55,000 clones, approximately 80% of them singletons; the top ten hold 20% to 25%. This receptor was taken from an adult in good health. V is TRBV2 and J is TRBJ1-2, with a tentative D call TRBD1 (6 bases). The material sequenced was peripheral blood, taken on day 0 of MenACWY control vaccination. The CDR3 nucleotides read TGTGCCAGCAGGAGGTCGGGGGCGCCTGACTATGGCTACACCTTC. Amino acid sequence: CASRRSGAPDYGYTF.